Only a few counts were recorded for the clone carrying this T cell receptor beta chain. Its antigen is unknown. This sample stems from a study of OX40 agonist ivuxolimab in advanced cancers. About the research overall: Dose-escalation patients' cancers were hepatocellular carcinoma, melanoma, renal cell or head and neck cancer. Findings of the study overall: CD8+ T cells averaged more expanded clones than CD4+.

Trimming removed 3 bases from V and 2 bases from J, with 12 bases in between. This CDR3 spans 15 amino acids. The germline gives CDR1 SGDLS, CDR2 YYNGEE. Method: immunoSEQ multiplex PCR; TCRdb's copy keeps in-frame clones and lacks some. Among 20,000 to 25,000 clones listed, 80% to 90% were seen once. Sample: CD4+ or CD8+ T cells sorted from blood, taken in a trial of the OX40 agonist ivuxolimab. This TCR derives from an adult with an advanced solid tumor such as melanoma, head and neck, liver or kidney cancer. The rearrangement links TRBV9 to TRBJ2-1, with D possibly TRBD1 on 5 matching bases. The CDR3 sequence is CASSETATTYNEQFF. The CDR3 DNA is TGTGCCAGCAGCGAGACAGCAACAACCTACAATGAGCAGTTCTTC.